These 26 T cell receptor beta chains were sequenced from one sample in a study of preoperative IRX-2 immunotherapy in early breast cancer. Measured with immunoSEQ multiplex PCR; TCRdb has only the in-frame clones, and not every one. The repertoire has about 43,000 clones, roughly 94% of them found once; the top ten carry around 1.6%. Described treatment: preoperative locoregional IRX-2 cytokine immunotherapy. The sample here was tumor tissue, taken after IRX-2 immunotherapy. Receptors originate from a human donor with breast cancer.

V gene TRBV5-4 combines with J gene TRBJ2-2; D unresolved. This CDR3 region has 12 residues. Germline V gene lookup returns CDR1 SGHNT and CDR2 YYREEE (reference sequence). V lost 2 bases and J lost 5, with 4 bases in between. CDR3 residues: CASSFRTGELFF. The CDR3 nucleotides are TGTGCCAGCAGCTTCCGGACCGGGGAGCTGTTTTTT.

J is TRBJ2-7 and V is TRBV28; no firm D call. The germline V and J ends were trimmed by 5 bases and 8 bases, with 13 bases remaining between them. The germline gives CDR1 MDHEN, CDR2 SYDVKM. The CDR3 is 12 amino acids. The CDR3 sequence is CASSQTEGKQYF. The CDR3 coding sequence is TGTGCCAGCAGTCAGACGGAAGGAAAGCAGTACTTC.

This clone was counted a single time. The genes are TRBV28 and TRBJ1-5, with unresolved D. Trimming removed 2 bases from V and 0 bases from J, with 11 bases in between. CDR3 size: 16 residues. CDR1 and CDR2 (germline): MDHEN, SYDVKM. Here the CDR3 DNA reads TGTGCCAGCAGTTTAGGCAGCCTTTATAGCAATCAGCCCCAGCATTTT. This sequence encodes CASSLGSLYSNQPQHF.

This chain connects TRBV9 to TRBJ2-7; D unclear. The CDR3 covers 14 residues. The V gene's germline CDR1 is SGDLS and CDR2 YYNGEE. With 0 bases removed from V and 0 bases from J, the gap between germline ends came to 7 bases. CDR3 sequence: CASSVERSSYEQYF. CDR3 sequence (DNA): TGTGCCAGCAGCGTAGAACGGAGCTCCTACGAGCAGTACTTC.

The rearrangement uses TRBV30 and TRBJ1-4, with no clear D. This CDR3 comprises 12 residues. Deletions cut 2 bases from V and 6 bases from J, with 7 bases between. Germline V gene sequence: CDR1 GTSNPN, CDR2 SVGIG (reference sequence). The CDR3 nucleotides read TGTGCCTGGAGTCCCCTAGATGAAAAACTGTTTTTT. As protein: CAWSPLDEKLFF.

The chain combines TRBV27 with TRBJ2-3, with D possibly called TRBD1 or TRBD2 (5 bases each). This CDR3 spans 15 amino acids. The V and J ends lost 0 bases and 3 bases respectively, with 10 bases between them. Per the germline V gene, CDR1 is MNHEY and CDR2 is SMNVEV (reference sequence). The CDR3 reads CASSLSRGVTDTQYF. The CDR3 DNA follows: TGTGCCAGCAGTTTATCGAGGGGCGTTACAGATACGCAGTATTTT.

The CDR3 DNA follows: TGTGCCAGCAGTTCTTGGGGGGCAGAGACCCAGTACTTC. Translating gives CASSSWGAETQYF. V and J are TRBV27 and TRBJ2-5, with D perhaps matching TRBD1 or TRBD2 (6 bases each). CDR1 MNHEY and CDR2 SMNVEV come from the germline V gene (reference sequence). The V and J ends lost 4 bases and 4 bases respectively, with 10 bases between them. There are 13 residues in the CDR3.

This chain connects TRBV9 to TRBJ2-3; 8 bases map to TRBD2. V dropped 1 base and J dropped 2; count of bases not matched to a gene: 3. CDR1 and CDR2 from the germline V gene are SGDLS and YYNGEE. This CDR3 region has 15 residues. CDR3: CASSVFSGDTDTQYF. CDR3 coding DNA: TGTGCCAGCAGCGTATTTAGCGGGGACACAGATACGCAGTATTTT. Supplemented by reference TRBV9 and TRBJ2-3, the full variable domain reads DSGVTQTPKHLITATGQRVTLRCSPRSGDLSVYWYQQSLDQGLQFLIQYYNGEERAKGNILERFSAQQFPDLHSELNLSSLELGDSALYFCASSVFSGDTDTQYFGPGTRLTVL.

V is TRBV19 and J is TRBJ2-3; no reliable D call. The CDR3 runs to 14 residues. The V and J ends lost 2 bases and 6 bases respectively, with 12 bases between them. Germline CDR1 is LNHDA and CDR2 is SQIVND (reference sequence). The CDR3 protein is CASSIRVGRDTQYF. DNA for the CDR3: TGTGCCAGTAGTATAAGGGTTGGGCGGGATACGCAGTATTTT.

V gene TRBV18 combines with J gene TRBJ1-3; D unclear. The CDR3 length is 15 residues. V gave up 3 bases and J gave up 0 bases, with 9 bases separating them. Germline V gives CDR1 KGHSH, CDR2 LQKENI. This CDR3 is CASSPARNSGNTIYF. CDR3 coding DNA: TGTGCCAGCTCACCGGCCAGAAACTCTGGAAACACCATATATTTT.

This clone is medium-sized by share. CDR3 sequence: CASSPWSGTRNTIYF. As DNA, the CDR3 is TGCGCCAGCAGCCCCTGGAGCGGGACCAGAAACACCATATATTTT. The chain uses TRBV4-1 and TRBJ1-3, with D tentatively TRBD1 (5 bases). The germline gives CDR1 MGHRA, CDR2 YSYEKL. Trimming took off 4 bases at V and 5 bases at J, with 15 bases between the two ends. CDR3 length: 15 amino acids.

The rearrangement joins TRBV29-1 to TRBJ1-3, with a possible D match to TRBD1 (5 bases). The CDR3 runs to 13 residues. Trimming removed 4 bases at V and 0 bases at J, with 7 bases between. Germline values: CDR1 SQVTM, CDR2 ANQGSEA. The CDR3: CSVGGSSGNTIYF. CDR3 in DNA: TGCAGCGTTGGGGGCAGCTCTGGAAACACCATATATTTT.

The CDR3 DNA reads TGCGCCAGCAGCTTGGTTCCAGGGGGCTTATACGAGCAGTACTTC. Residues: CASSLVPGGLYEQYF. The rearrangement joins TRBV5-1 to TRBJ2-7, with TRBD1 matching 8 bases. Unmatched junction bases numbered 6, after V lost 0 bases and J lost 4 bases. The V gene's germline CDR1 is SGHRS and CDR2 YFSETQ. The CDR3 has 15 residues.

CDR3 coding DNA: TGTGCCCAGCAGGGACAGACAAAGGGGCCTTACGCCTACGAGCAGTACTTC. Translating it yields CAQQGQTKGPYAYEQYF. This chain joins TRBV19 and TRBJ2-7, with 7 bases identical to TRBD1. From germline, CDR1 is LNHDA and CDR2 SQIVND (reference sequence). The length of the CDR3 is 17 residues. V shed 11 bases, J shed 2 bases, and the junction held 21 bases outside the gene matches.

The chain employs TRBV11-2 and TRBJ1-3, with D tentatively TRBD1 (5 bases). Germline CDR1 SGHAT, CDR2 FQNNGV. Trimming took off 5 bases at V and 0 bases at J, with 11 bases between the two ends. The CDR3 is 15 residues long. DNA of the CDR3: TGTGCCAGCAGCACCGGGGACGGCTCTGGAAACACCATATATTTT. Amino acid sequence: CASSTGDGSGNTIYF.

The chain links TRBV5-1 to TRBJ2-2, with no clear D. The CDR3 length is 15 residues. Germline CDR1 is SGHRS and CDR2 is YFSETQ. V shed 2 bases and J shed 0 bases, with 8 bases lying between them. CDR3 DNA: TGCGCCAGCAGCTTTCAGGTGGCGAACACCGGGGAGCTGTTTTTT. Translating gives CASSFQVANTGELFF.

The V call is TRBV7-6, the J call TRBJ1-4; weak D call: TRBD1 (5 bases). Trimming shortened V by 8 bases and J by 0 bases, and 19 bases separated the two germline ends. The V gene's germline CDR1 is SGHVS and CDR2 FNYEAQ. The CDR3 has 17 residues. CDR3 sequence: CASSLRGAAATNEKLFF. The CDR3 DNA sequence: TGTGCCAGCTCACTACGAGGGGCAGCCGCAACTAATGAAAAACTGTTTTTT.

J is TRBJ1-2 and V is TRBV15; D is perhaps TRBD1 (6 bases). Germline CDR1 is LNHNV and CDR2 is YYDKDF (reference sequence). V was clipped by 0 bases and J by 8 bases, with 16 bases between them. CDR3 length: 15 residues. CDR3 nucleotides: TGTGCCACCAGCAGAGATGTGGGGGGCCCCATCGGCTACACCTTC. Translating gives CATSRDVGGPIGYTF.

The V call is TRBV7-9, the J call TRBJ1-1; TRBD1 might be the D (5 bases). V lost 5 bases to trimming and J lost 10 bases, with 11 bases between them. The germline gives CDR1 SEHNR, CDR2 FQNEAQ (reference sequence). This CDR3 contains 11 residues. Here the CDR3 DNA reads TGTGCCAGCAGCCTTGGGGCCGGAGCTTTCTTT. This gives the protein CASSLGAGAFF.

The chain carries TRBV4-3 and TRBJ2-7; D remains ambiguous. This CDR3 is built from 13 residues. The germline CDR1 and CDR2 sequences are LGHNA and YSLEER. V lost 2 bases and J lost 2, with 7 bases in between. The DNA for the CDR3 is TGCGCCAGCAGCCAAACCGGAACCTACGAGCAGTACTTC. Translated, it gives CASSQTGTYEQYF.

Only one count was recorded for this clone. The V and J genes are TRBV18 and TRBJ2-7; 7 bases map to TRBD2. Germline V gene lookup returns CDR1 KGHSH and CDR2 LQKENI. The CDR3 runs 14 residues. Trimming removed 3 bases from V and 0 bases from J; junction bases left unmatched: 2. The CDR3 is CASSPGTNSYEQYF. CDR3 DNA: TGTGCCAGCTCACCTGGGACTAACTCCTACGAGCAGTACTTC.

The CDR3 loop is CASPPGEAGQETQYF. The CDR3 DNA reads TGCGCCAGCCCCCCCGGAGAAGCGGGACAAGAGACCCAGTACTTC. The chain links TRBV5-1 to TRBJ2-5; TRBD2 matches at 7 bases. Germline V gene sequence: CDR1 SGHRS, CDR2 YFSETQ. V lost 7 bases, J lost 2 bases, and 11 bases stayed unmatched. The CDR3 extends over 15 amino acids.

This rearrangement joins TRBV2 to TRBJ1-3; D is unclear. The CDR3 is 14 residues long. V lost 4 bases and J 4 bases, leaving 11 bases between the germline ends. CDR1 is SNHLY, CDR2 FYNNEI, per germline. The CDR3 region is CASSAQLSGNTIYF. CDR3 nucleotides: TGTGCCAGCAGTGCGCAGTTATCCGGAAACACCATATATTTT.

V usage is TRBV7-2 and J usage is TRBJ1-2, with D possibly being TRBD1 (6 bases). CDR1 and CDR2 from the germline V gene are SGHTA and FQGNSA. Trimming cost V 5 bases and J 8 bases, with 18 bases left between them. This CDR3 spans 14 amino acids. CDR3 coding DNA: TGTGCCAGCAGCCCCGAGGGCAGGGGCTACGGCTACACCTTC. Its protein product is CASSPEGRGYGYTF. Looking up the rest from reference TRBV7-2 and TRBJ1-2 gives the full variable domain: GAGVSQSPSNKVTEKGKDVELRCDPISGHTALYWYRQSLGQGLEFLIYFQGNSAPDKSGLPSDRFSAERTGGSVSTLTIQRTQQEDSAVYLCASSPEGRGYGYTFGSGTRLTVV.

The V call is TRBV19, the J call TRBJ1-2; 8 bases map to TRBD1. Germline V gene lookup returns CDR1 LNHDA and CDR2 SQIVND (reference sequence). The length of the CDR3 is 14 residues. The V gene end was trimmed by 5 bases and the J gene end by 2 bases; junction bases not matched to a gene: 4. For the CDR3, the DNA is TGTGCCAGTAGTCCTAGGACAGGGAACTATGGCTACACCTTC. Its translation: CASSPRTGNYGYTF.

The chain has TRBV5-5 and TRBJ2-6; D is uncertain. The V gene's germline CDR1 is SGHKS and CDR2 YYEKEE (reference sequence). Trimming took 2 bases from V and 0 from J, leaving 6 bases between them. This CDR3 has 15 amino acids. This CDR3 is CASSLGPSGANVLTF. Here the CDR3 DNA reads TGTGCCAGCAGCTTAGGTCCCTCTGGGGCCAACGTCCTGACTTTC.